The clone carrying this TCR beta chain was detected only a few times. Its cognate antigen is unknown. This entry belongs to a study of post-analysis software for immune sequencing data. Overall study results and limits: Four or five TRBV segments were significantly more frequent in patients than in controls. TRBV5-6, TRBV5-1 and TRBV20-1 were among these segments. Controls significantly exceeded multiple sclerosis patients in normalized Chao1 diversity. By F measure, samples from a shared preparation batch strongly co-clustered.

The CDR3 has 16 residues. V was clipped by 1 base and J by 4 bases; unmatched bases: 6. Germline loops: CDR1 MGHRA, CDR2 YSYEKL. Tagging with unique molecular identifiers was a feature of the TCR beta cDNA libraries. Around 500,000 cDNA molecules were recovered from an input of about 0.9 to 10 million T cells. TCRdb re-derived calls from the PCR reads in MiXCR, one entry per CDR3 protein. The profile shows 750,000 to 900,000 distinct CDR3 sequences, about 43% of them singletons. Material: blood. The receptor comes from a girl under 18 with multiple sclerosis. This chain connects TRBV4-1 to TRBJ2-3; 9 bases fit TRBD2. In DNA, the CDR3 is TGCGCCAGCAGCCAAGGGGGACTAGCTCCCGCAGATACGCAGTATTTT. Translation gives CASSQGGLAPADTQYF.